The T cell receptor beta chain described here comes from a study of cytomegalovirus exposure and HLA in healthy donors. Data came from immunoSEQ multiplex PCR; TCRdb stores just in-frame clones and leaves some out. The sample yields some 75,000 clones, around 96% seen once. Between the trimmed V and J ends, which lost 2 bases and 0 bases, there was a span of 11 bases. CDR1 is KGHSH, CDR2 LQKENI, per germline. The CDR3 consists of 16 residues. Sequencing was carried out using PBMCs. The V and J genes are TRBV18 and TRBJ2-1; perhaps TRBD2 as D (6 bases). The TCR sequence derives from a woman aged 18-30 years in good health and CMV-seronegative. DNA for the CDR3: TGTGCCAGCTCACCAGGGGCGGGGAGCTCCTACAATGAGCAGTTCTTC. Amino acid sequence: CASSPGAGSSYNEQFF.